The 17 T cell receptor beta chains below were found in one sample sequenced in a study of CD8+CD57+ T cells in acquired aplastic anemia. Profiling that covered TCR beta VDJ and CDR3 relied on genomic DNA as its template. TCRdb ran MiXCR on the reads and lists one entry per CDR3 protein. This table has approximately 470,000 distinct CDR3 sequences, roughly a third appearing once. Patients selected for sequencing had displayed CD8+CD57+ cell expansion by flow cytometry. Sequencing used sorted CD4+, CD8+, or CD8+CD57+ T cells (not recorded which) from PBMCs. These receptors were taken from a human donor with aplastic anemia.

This clonotype was counted at least ten times. The J gene is TRBJ1-2, the V gene TRBV7-2, with 7 nucleotides matching TRBD1. V lost 2 bases and J lost 7; bases outside the gene matches: 10. The CDR3 sequence is 15 residues long. Germline V lookup: CDR1 SGHTA, CDR2 FQGNSA. The CDR3 DNA reads as TGTGCCAGCAGCTTAAGGGACAGCCCGTTGGGTGGCTACACCTTC. Its translation: CASSLRDSPLGGYTF. The entire variable domain, with the rest obtained from reference TRBV7-2 and TRBJ1-2, is as follows: GAGVSQSPSNKVTEKGKDVELRCDPISGHTALYWYRQSLGQGLEFLIYFQGNSAPDKSGLPSDRFSAERTGGSVSTLTIQRTQQEDSAVYLCASSLRDSPLGGYTFGSGTRLTVV.

This clonotype was seen at least ten times. The V gene is TRBV20-1, the J gene TRBJ2-7, with D possibly matching TRBD1 (6 bases). The CDR3 covers 12 residues. In germline, CDR1 is DFQATT, CDR2 SNEGSKA (reference sequence). V was clipped by 5 bases and J by 4 bases, with 12 bases between them. The CDR3 DNA follows: TGCAGTGCTGGTGAACAGGGTTACGAGCAGTACTTC. Its protein product is CSAGEQGYEQYF.

Regarding this clonotype: A much more abundant neighbour one base away suggests this may be a read error. The rearrangement uses TRBV4-2 and TRBJ2-7; D is unresolved. The CDR3 totals 14 residues. Per the germline V gene, CDR1 is LGHNA and CDR2 is YNFKEQ. V was clipped by 2 bases and J by 1 base, with 9 bases between them. In DNA, the CDR3 is TGTGCCAGCAGCCAATCTCCCGGTTCCTACGAGCAGTACTTC. This sequence encodes CASSQSPGSYEQYF.

About this clonotype itself: One base away lies a much larger clone, so this may be a sequencing read error. This chain joins TRBV20-1 and TRBJ2-3; 9 positions agree with TRBD1. Germline assignment: CDR1 DFQATT and CDR2 SNEGSKA (reference sequence). The CDR3 totals 15 residues. The CDR3 DNA reads TGCCGTGCTATCCAGGACAGGGGCATCACAGATACGCAGTATTTT. It codes for CRAIQDRGITDTQYF.

This clonotype was counted at least ten times. The rearrangement joins TRBV9 to TRBJ2-5; no definite D call. V was pared by 3 bases and J by 2 bases, with 5 bases between. The CDR3 is 12 residues long. CDR1 and CDR2 from the germline V gene are SGDLS and YYNGEE. The CDR3 loop is CASSGAQETQYF. CDR3 DNA: TGTGCCAGCAGCGGTGCGCAAGAGACCCAGTACTTC. The whole variable domain, filled in from reference TRBV9 and TRBJ2-5, reads DSGVTQTPKHLITATGQRVTLRCSPRSGDLSVYWYQQSLDQGLQFLIQYYNGEERAKGNILERFSAQQFPDLHSELNLSSLELGDSALYFCASSGAQETQYFGPGTRLLVL.

This clonotype has only a few counts. V gene TRBV30 combines with J gene TRBJ1-2; D not resolved. Germline CDR1 is GTSNPN and CDR2 is SVGIG (reference sequence). Between the trimmed V and J ends, which lost 4 bases and 0 bases, there was a span of 6 bases. CDR3 length: 12 residues. The DNA of the CDR3 is TGTGCCTGGATCGGGTCTAACTATGGCTACACCTTC. This gives the protein CAWIGSNYGYTF.

The chain uses TRBV20-1 and TRBJ2-3, with D unclear. V was cut by 2 bases and J by 0 bases, with 3 bases left in between. Germline V gene sequence: CDR1 DFQATT, CDR2 SNEGSKA (reference sequence). This CDR3 is built from 12 residues. This chain's CDR3 is CSARTSTDTQYF. The CDR3 DNA follows: TGCAGTGCTAGAACTAGCACAGATACGCAGTATTTT.

V is TRBV7-3 and J is TRBJ1-3, with D possibly being TRBD1 (5 bases). The length of the CDR3 is 18 residues. Germline CDR1 is SGHTA and CDR2 is FQGTGA. V lost 4 bases to trimming and J lost 0 bases, with 19 bases between them. The CDR3 nucleotides read TGTGCCAGCAGCTCTACTCTTCCGGGGGGGGACTCTGGAAACACCATATATTTT. It yields the protein CASSSTLPGGDSGNTIYF. Variable domain in full (rest from reference TRBV7-3 and TRBJ1-3): GAGVSQTPSNKVTEKGKYVELRCDPISGHTALYWYRQSLGQGPEFLIYFQGTGAADDSGLPNDRFFAVRPEGSVSTLKIQRTERGDSAVYLCASSSTLPGGDSGNTIYFGEGSWLTVV.

This clonotype appeared a few times. The chain combines TRBV19 with TRBJ2-6; D is possibly TRBD2 (6 bases). Trimming cost V 6 bases and J 5 bases, with 11 bases left between them. Germline CDR1 LNHDA, CDR2 SQIVND (reference sequence). This CDR3 region has 14 residues. CDR3 region: CASRPGTWANVLTF. The CDR3 DNA follows: TGTGCCAGTAGACCTGGGACTTGGGCCAACGTCCTGACTTTC.

The chain couples TRBV7-3 to TRBJ1-1; D possibly corresponds to TRBD1 (6 bases). The germline gives CDR1 SGHTA, CDR2 FQGTGA. V gave up 5 bases and J gave up 1 base, with 20 bases separating them. This CDR3 has 17 amino acids. CDR3 bases: TGTGCCAGCAGCAAATTGAGTAGTATGGACAGGAACACTGAAGCTTTCTTT. Translation: CASSKLSSMDRNTEAFF.

The chain couples TRBV6-1 to TRBJ1-5; TRBD1 is a possible D gene (5 bases). This CDR3 has 16 amino acids. The ends were cut back, 6 bases at V and 0 bases at J, with 15 bases in the middle. The germline V gene has CDR1 MNHNS and CDR2 SASEGT. The CDR3 sequence is CASSLSLQDSNQPQHF. The CDR3 nucleotides read TGTGCCAGCAGCCTATCATTACAGGATAGCAATCAGCCCCAGCATTTT.

The chain combines TRBV24-1 with TRBJ2-7, with 10 positions matching TRBD1. The germline gives CDR1 KGHDR, CDR2 SFDVKD. The CDR3 spans 13 residues. V was clipped by 10 bases and J by 5 bases; unmatched bases: 7. CDR3 nucleotide sequence: TGTGCCACGGAGGGACAGGGGACACACGAGCAGTACTTC. Translation gives CATEGQGTHEQYF.

There are many counts of this clonotype. The chain links TRBV7-3 to TRBJ2-3; the match to TRBD1 covers 7 bases. The CDR3 consists of 13 residues. Trimming at V came to 5 bases and at J to 4 bases, leaving 3 bases not matched to a gene. Germline V lookup: CDR1 SGHTA, CDR2 FQGTGA. As DNA, the CDR3 is TGTGCCAGCAGCCAAACAGGGGCAGATACGCAGTATTTT. This translates into CASSQTGADTQYF.

This chain uses TRBV5-5 with TRBJ1-5; 8 nucleotides agree with TRBD1. Germline CDR1 SGHKS, CDR2 YYEKEE (reference sequence). Trimming at V came to 0 bases and at J to 7 bases, leaving 3 bases not matched to a gene. This CDR3 has 14 residues. The CDR3 nucleotides are TGTGCCAGCAGCTTGGGACAGGGGAGACAGCCCCAGCATTTT. Translated, it gives CASSLGQGRQPQHF.

J is TRBJ1-5 and V is TRBV28; 9 nucleotides match TRBD1. With V trimmed by 6 bases and J by 2 bases, 11 bases remained unmatched. CDR1 MDHEN and CDR2 SYDVKM come from the germline V gene. The CDR3 is 17 amino acids. This CDR3 is CASSHHEGQGGNQPQHF. The DNA for the CDR3 is TGTGCCAGCAGCCACCATGAGGGACAGGGTGGCAATCAGCCCCAGCATTTT.

J is TRBJ1-1 and V is TRBV12-3 or TRBV12-4; possibly TRBD1 for D (6 bases). The length of the CDR3 is 13 residues. V was trimmed by 1 base and J by 7 bases, leaving 10 bases between them. The DNA for the CDR3 is TGTGCCAGCAGTTTAGACAGGGAGAGTGAAGCTTTCTTT. Translated, it gives CASSLDRESEAFF.

This clonotype has a count of ten or more. V gene TRBV4-1 combines with J gene TRBJ2-7; D gene unclear. This CDR3 comprises 13 residues. V was clipped by 4 bases and J by 2 bases, with 9 bases between them. The V gene's germline CDR1 is MGHRA and CDR2 YSYEKL. CDR3 nucleotide sequence: TGCGCCAGCAGCCCTGGACCCGCCTACGAGCAGTACTTC. It codes for CASSPGPAYEQYF.